A selection of T cell receptor beta chains follows, all from one sample in a study of OX40 agonist ivuxolimab in advanced cancers. Assay: immunoSEQ multiplex PCR; the TCRdb copy retains only in-frame clones and omits some. The repertoire holds about 48,000 clones, with approximately 80% as singletons. The specimen comprised CD4+ or CD8+ T cells sorted from blood, sampled in a trial of the OX40 agonist ivuxolimab. The source is an adult with an advanced solid tumor such as melanoma, head and neck, liver or kidney cancer. Each CDR3 is given with its conserved first and last residue.

cdr3_length j_call v_call cdr3_aa
14 TRBJ2-1 TRBV5-1 CASSSGTTYNEQFF
15 TRBJ2-2 TRBV5-8 CASSLTGANTGELFF
16 TRBJ2-5 TRBV18 CASSPPKQATGETQYF
15 TRBJ2-3 TRBV29-1 CSVELGTTTTDTQYF
17 TRBJ2-1 TRBV4-3 CASSQEPAGGTLNEQFF
13 TRBJ1-2 TRBV6-5 CASSYDSLYGYTF
14 TRBJ2-2 TRBV6-4 CASRSGSYTGELFF
15 TRBJ1-1 TRBV5-1 CASRGIEAPSTEAFF
15 TRBJ2-1 TRBV9 CASSAGQGSYNEQFF
17 TRBJ2-1 TRBV7-2 CASSSSGTGGTYNEQFF
15 TRBJ1-2 TRBV4-1 CASSLETAANYGYTF
18 TRBJ2-3 TRBV28 CASSARSGTGTLSDTQYF
10 TRBJ1-1 TRBV28 CASGRDRAFF
14 TRBJ1-2 TRBV11-3 CASRTGGTGISYTF
12 TRBJ2-5 TRBV7-2 CASSLYQETQYF
15 TRBJ1-2 TRBV7-2 CASSLGGRPYYGYTF
13 TRBJ2-7 TRBV11-1 CASSFGTAYEQYF
17 TRBJ2-1 TRBV5-1 CASSGGLAGSSYNEQFF
15 TRBJ1-5 TRBV12-5 CASGQRGDDNQPQHF
13 TRBJ2-7 TRBV5-4 CASSGGTSYEQYF
15 TRBJ1-2 TRBV7-2 CASSLDRGYSYGYTF
15 TRBJ1-4 TRBV2 CASREGPGAGEKLFF
9 TRBJ2-1 TRBV7-3 CASSPEQFF
14 TRBJ1-3 TRBV6-5 CASSYSGRSDTIYF
16 TRBJ2-3 TRBV15 CATSSRRRESTDTQYF
16 TRBJ2-5 TRBV7-9 CASSDRLQGGQETQYF